This T cell receptor beta chain emerged from a study of cytomegalovirus exposure and HLA in healthy donors. Overall study findings and caveats: Later, an analysis showed that TCR beta chains associated with HLA were more clonally expanded than others that were equally common.

Researchers ran the PCR with 60 Vbeta and 13 Jbeta primers. TCRdb's copy holds only in-frame clones and misses some; the assay was immunoSEQ multiplex PCR. This sample has 160,000 or so clones, with 75% to 85% found just once. Points on this clone: Its antigen is unidentified.

Looked up from germline, CDR1 is SGHAT and CDR2 is FQNNGV. The junction had 5 bases not matched to a gene; V was cut back by 0 bases and J by 0 bases. This CDR3 spans 19 amino acids. Everyone who donated was a healthy bone marrow donor. The receptor comes from a man aged 50-59 years in good health and CMV-seropositive. The sequencing sample was made of PBMCs. V and J are TRBV11-2 and TRBJ2-5, with 15 bases lining up with TRBD2. CDR3: CASSLDSGTSGGYQETQYF. CDR3 in DNA: TGTGCCAGCAGCTTAGATAGTGGGACTAGCGGGGGGTACCAAGAGACCCAGTACTTC.